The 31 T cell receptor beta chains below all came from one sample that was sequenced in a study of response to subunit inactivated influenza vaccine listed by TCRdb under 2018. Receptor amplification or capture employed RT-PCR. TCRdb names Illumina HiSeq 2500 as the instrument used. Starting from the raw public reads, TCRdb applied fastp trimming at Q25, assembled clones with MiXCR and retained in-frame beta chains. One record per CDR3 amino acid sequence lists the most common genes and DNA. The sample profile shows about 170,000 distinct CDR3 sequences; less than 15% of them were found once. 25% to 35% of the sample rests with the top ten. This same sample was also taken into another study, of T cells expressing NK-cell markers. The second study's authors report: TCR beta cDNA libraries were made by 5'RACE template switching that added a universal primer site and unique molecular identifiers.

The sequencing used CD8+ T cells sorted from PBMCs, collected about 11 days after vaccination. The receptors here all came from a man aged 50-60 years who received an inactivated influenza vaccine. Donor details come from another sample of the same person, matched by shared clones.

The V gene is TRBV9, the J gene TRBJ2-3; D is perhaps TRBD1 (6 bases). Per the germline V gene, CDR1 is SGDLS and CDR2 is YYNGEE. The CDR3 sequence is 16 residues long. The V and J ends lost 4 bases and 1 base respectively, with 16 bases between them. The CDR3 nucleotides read TGTGCCAGCAGCACCACCAGGGGCTTTCGCACAGATACGCAGTATTTT. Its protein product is CASSTTRGFRTDTQYF.

CDR3 bases: TGTGCCTGGAGTGTTTCAGACAACACTGAAGCTTTCTTT. This encodes CAWSVSDNTEAFF. The chain links TRBV30 to TRBJ1-1; D is undetermined. Germline-derived CDR1 and CDR2 are GTSNPN and SVGIG (reference sequence). The germline V and J ends were trimmed by 0 bases and 2 bases, with 7 bases remaining between them. The CDR3 runs to 13 residues. The complete variable domain, with remaining parts taken from reference TRBV30 and TRBJ1-1, reads SQTIHQWPATLVQPVGSPLSLECTVEGTSNPNLYWYRQAAGRGLQLLFYSVGIGQISSEVPQNLSASRPQDRQFILSSKKLLLSDSGFYLCAWSVSDNTEAFFGQGTRLTVV.

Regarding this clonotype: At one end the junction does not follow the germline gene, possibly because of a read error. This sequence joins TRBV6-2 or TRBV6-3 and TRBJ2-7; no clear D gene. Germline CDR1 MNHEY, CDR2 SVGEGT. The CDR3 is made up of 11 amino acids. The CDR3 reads CASSYPPTLAF. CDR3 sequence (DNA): TGTGCCAGCAGTTACCCGCCAACTTTAGCCTTC.

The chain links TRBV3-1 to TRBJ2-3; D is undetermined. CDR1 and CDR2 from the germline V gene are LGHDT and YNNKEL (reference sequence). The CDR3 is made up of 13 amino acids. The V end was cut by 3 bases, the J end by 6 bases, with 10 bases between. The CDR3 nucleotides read TGTGCCAGCAGCCATTCTCAGTGGGATACGCAGTATTTT. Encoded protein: CASSHSQWDTQYF.

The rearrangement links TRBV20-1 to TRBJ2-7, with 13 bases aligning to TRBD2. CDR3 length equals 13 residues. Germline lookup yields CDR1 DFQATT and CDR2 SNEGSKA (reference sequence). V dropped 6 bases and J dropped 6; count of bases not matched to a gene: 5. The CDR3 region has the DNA TGCAGTGCGACTGGACTAGCGGGAGTCGAGCAGTACTTC. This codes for CSATGLAGVEQYF.

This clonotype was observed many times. The CDR3 DNA reads TGTGCCATCAGTGACAGGGTCACGAACAATGAGCAGTTCTTC. Protein product: CAISDRVTNNEQFF. The J gene is TRBJ2-1, the V gene TRBV10-3, with a weak D call TRBD1 (5 bases). Deletions cut 3 bases from V and 5 bases from J, with 11 bases between. The CDR3 runs to 14 residues. Germline loops: CDR1 ENHRY, CDR2 SYGVKD.

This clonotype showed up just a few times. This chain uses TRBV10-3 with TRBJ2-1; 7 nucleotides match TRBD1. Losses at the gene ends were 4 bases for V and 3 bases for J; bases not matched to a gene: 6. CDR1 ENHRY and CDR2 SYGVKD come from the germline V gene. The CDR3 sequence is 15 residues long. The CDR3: CAISGTGKNYNEQFF. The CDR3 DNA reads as TGTGCCATCAGTGGGACAGGTAAAAACTACAATGAGCAGTTCTTC.

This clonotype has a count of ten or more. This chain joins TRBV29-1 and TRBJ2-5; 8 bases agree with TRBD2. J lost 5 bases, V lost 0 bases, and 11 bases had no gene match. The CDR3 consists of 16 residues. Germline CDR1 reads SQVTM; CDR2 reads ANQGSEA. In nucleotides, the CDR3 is TGCAGCGTTGAAGATCTAGGGCGCGGGGGGTACGAGACCCAGTACTTC. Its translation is CSVEDLGRGGYETQYF.

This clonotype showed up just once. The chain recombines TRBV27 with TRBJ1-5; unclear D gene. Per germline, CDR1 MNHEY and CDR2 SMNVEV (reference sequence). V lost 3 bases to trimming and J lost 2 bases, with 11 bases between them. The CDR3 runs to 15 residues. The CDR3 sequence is CASSLNSVGNQPQHF. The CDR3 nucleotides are TGTGCCAGCAGTTTGAACAGTGTCGGCAATCAGCCCCAGCATTTT.

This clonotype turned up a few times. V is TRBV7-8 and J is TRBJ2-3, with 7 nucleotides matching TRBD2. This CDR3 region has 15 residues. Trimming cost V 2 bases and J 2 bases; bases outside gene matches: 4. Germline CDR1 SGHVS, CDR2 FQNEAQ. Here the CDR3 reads CASSLLAENTDTQYF. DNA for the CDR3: TGTGCCAGCAGCTTACTAGCGGAGAACACAGATACGCAGTATTTT.

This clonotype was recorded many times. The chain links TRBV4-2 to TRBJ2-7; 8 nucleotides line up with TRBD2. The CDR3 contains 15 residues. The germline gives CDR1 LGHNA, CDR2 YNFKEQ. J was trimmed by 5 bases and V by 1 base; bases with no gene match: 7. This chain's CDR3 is CASSQGAGGNDEQYF. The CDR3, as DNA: TGTGCCAGCAGCCAAGGGGCGGGGGGCAACGACGAGCAGTACTTC.

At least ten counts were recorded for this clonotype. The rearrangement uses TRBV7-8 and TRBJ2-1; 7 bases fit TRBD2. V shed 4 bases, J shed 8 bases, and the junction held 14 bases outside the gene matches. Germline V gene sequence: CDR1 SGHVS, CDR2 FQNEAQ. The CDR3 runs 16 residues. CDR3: CASSSPLGRVLDEQFF. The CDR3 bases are TGTGCCAGCAGCTCCCCCCTGGGGAGGGTGTTAGATGAGCAGTTCTTC.

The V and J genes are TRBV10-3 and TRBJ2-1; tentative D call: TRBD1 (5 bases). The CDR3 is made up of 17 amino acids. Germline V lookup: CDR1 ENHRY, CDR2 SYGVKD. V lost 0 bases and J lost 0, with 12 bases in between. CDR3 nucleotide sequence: TGTGCCATCAGTGAGTCGAATAGGGGAAGCTCCTACAATGAGCAGTTCTTC. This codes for CAISESNRGSSYNEQFF.

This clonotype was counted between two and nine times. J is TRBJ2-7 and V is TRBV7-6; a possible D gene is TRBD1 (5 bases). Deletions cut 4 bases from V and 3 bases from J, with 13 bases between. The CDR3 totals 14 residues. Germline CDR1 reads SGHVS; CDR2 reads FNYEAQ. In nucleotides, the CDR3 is TGTGCCAGCAGCTCAGGAGCAGGGATCTACGAGCAGTACTTC. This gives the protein CASSSGAGIYEQYF.

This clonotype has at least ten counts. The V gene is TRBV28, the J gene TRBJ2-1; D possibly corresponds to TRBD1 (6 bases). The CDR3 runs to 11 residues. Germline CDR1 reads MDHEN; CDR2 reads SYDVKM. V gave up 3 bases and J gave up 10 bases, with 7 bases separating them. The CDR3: CASSFGTEQFF. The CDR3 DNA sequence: TGTGCCAGCAGTTTTGGGACAGAGCAGTTCTTC.

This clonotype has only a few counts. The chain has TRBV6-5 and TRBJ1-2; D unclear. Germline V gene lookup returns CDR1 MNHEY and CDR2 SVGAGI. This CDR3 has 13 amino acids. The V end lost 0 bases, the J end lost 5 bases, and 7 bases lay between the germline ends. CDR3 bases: TGTGCCAGCAGTTACTCGAGCCTGTATGGCTACACCTTC. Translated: CASSYSSLYGYTF.

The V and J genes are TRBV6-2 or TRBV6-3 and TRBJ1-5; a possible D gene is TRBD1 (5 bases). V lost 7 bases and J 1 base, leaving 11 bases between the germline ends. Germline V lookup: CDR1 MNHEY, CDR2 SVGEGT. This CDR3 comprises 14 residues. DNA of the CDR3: TGTGCCAGCATGAGGTGGGGGAGCAATCAGCCCCAGCATTTT. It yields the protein CASMRWGSNQPQHF.

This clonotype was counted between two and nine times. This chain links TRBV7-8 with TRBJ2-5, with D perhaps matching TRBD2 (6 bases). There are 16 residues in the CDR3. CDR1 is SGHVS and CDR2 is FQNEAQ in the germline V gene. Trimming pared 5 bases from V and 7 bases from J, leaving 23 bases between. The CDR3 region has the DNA TGTGCCAGCAGCCACCCCCCAAGCGGGCGTGTTGGGACCCAGTACTTC. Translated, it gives CASSHPPSGRVGTQYF.

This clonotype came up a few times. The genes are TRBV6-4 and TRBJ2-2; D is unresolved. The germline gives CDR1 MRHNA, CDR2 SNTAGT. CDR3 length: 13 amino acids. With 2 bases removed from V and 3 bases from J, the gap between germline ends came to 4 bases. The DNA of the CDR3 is TGTGCCAGCAGTGACGATGACACCGGGGAGCTGTTTTTT. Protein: CASSDDDTGELFF.

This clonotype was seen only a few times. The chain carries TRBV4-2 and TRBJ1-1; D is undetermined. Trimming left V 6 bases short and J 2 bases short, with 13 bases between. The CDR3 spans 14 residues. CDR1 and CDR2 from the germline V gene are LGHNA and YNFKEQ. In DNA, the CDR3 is TGTGCCAGCAGGACACCGGGAACCAACACTGAAGCTTTCTTT. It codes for CASRTPGTNTEAFF.

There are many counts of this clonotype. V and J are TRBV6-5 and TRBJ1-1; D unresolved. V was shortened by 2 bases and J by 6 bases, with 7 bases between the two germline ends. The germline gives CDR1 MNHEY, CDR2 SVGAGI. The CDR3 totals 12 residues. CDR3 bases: TGTGCCAGCAGTTACGGAGGATCTGAAGCTTTCTTT. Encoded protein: CASSYGGSEAFF.

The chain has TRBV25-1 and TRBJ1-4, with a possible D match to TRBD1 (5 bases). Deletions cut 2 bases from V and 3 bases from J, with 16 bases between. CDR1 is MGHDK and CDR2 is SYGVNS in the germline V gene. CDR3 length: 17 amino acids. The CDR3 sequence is CASSEQWRAGANEKLFF. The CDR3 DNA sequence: TGTGCCAGCAGTGAACAGTGGAGGGCGGGGGCTAATGAAAAACTGTTTTTT.

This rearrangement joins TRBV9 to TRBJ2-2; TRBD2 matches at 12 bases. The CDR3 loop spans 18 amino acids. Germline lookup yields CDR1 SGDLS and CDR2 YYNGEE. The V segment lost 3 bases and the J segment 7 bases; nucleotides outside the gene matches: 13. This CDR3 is CASSAPLAGGLRVGELFF. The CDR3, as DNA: TGTGCCAGCAGCGCTCCACTAGCGGGGGGCCTGAGGGTCGGGGAGCTGTTTTTT.

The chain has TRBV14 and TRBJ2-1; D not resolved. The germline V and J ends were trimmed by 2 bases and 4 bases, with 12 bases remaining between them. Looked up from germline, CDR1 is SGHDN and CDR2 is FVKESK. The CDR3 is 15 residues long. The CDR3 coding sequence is TGTGCCAGCAGCCAAAATCGTCTTAGGTACAATGAGCAGTTCTTC. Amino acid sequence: CASSQNRLRYNEQFF.

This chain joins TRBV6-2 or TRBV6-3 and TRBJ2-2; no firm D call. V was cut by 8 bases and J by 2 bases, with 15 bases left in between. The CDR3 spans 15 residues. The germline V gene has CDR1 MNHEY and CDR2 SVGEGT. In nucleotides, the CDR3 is TGTGCCAGCCAGTCGAGCCAGATCAACACCGGGGAGCTGTTTTTT. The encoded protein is CASQSSQINTGELFF.

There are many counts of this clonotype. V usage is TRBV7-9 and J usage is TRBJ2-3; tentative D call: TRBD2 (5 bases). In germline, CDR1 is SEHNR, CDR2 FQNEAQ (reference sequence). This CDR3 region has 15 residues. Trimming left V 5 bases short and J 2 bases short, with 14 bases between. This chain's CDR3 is CASSQWEIFTDTQYF. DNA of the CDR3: TGTGCCAGCAGCCAATGGGAGATATTCACAGATACGCAGTATTTT.

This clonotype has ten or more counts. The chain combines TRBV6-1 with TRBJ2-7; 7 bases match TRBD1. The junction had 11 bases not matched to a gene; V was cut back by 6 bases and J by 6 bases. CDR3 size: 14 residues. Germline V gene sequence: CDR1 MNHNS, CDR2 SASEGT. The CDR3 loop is CASRTGTEITEQYF. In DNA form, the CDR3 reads TGTGCCAGCAGGACCGGGACAGAGATTACCGAGCAGTACTTC.

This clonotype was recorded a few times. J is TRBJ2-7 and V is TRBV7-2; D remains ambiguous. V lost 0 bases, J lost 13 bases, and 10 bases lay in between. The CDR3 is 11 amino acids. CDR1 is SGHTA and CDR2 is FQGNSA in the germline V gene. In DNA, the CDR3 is TGTGCCAGCAGCTTAGCGCTAGAGACCTACTTC. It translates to CASSLALETYF. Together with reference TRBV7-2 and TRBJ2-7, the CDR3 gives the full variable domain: GAGVSQSPSNKVTEKGKDVELRCDPISGHTALYWYRQSLGQGLEFLIYFQGNSAPDKSGLPSDRFSAERTGGSVSTLTIQRTQQEDSAVYLCASSLALETYFGPGTRLTVT.

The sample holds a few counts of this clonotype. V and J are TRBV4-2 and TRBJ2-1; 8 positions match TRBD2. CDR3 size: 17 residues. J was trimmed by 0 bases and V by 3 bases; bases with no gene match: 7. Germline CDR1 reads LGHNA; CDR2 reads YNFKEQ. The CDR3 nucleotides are TGTGCCAGCAGCCATGTACTAGCGGAGTACTCCTACAATGAGCAGTTCTTC. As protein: CASSHVLAEYSYNEQFF.

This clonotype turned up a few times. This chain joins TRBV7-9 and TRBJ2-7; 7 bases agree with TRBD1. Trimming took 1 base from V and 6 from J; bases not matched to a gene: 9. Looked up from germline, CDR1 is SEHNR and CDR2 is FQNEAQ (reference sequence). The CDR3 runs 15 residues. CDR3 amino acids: CASSLVVWTGGEQYF. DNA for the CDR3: TGTGCCAGCAGCTTAGTGGTTTGGACAGGAGGCGAGCAGTACTTC.

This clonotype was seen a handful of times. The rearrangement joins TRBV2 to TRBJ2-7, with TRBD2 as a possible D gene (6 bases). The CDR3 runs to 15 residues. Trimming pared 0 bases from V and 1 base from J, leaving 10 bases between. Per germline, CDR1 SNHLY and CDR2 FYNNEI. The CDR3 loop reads CASSEAGGFSYEQYF. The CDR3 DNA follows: TGTGCCAGCAGTGAAGCCGGAGGGTTTTCCTACGAGCAGTACTTC. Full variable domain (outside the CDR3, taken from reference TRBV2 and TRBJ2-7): EPEVTQTPSHQVTQMGQEVILRCVPISNHLYFYWYRQILGQKVEFLVSFYNNEISEKSEIFDDQFSVERPDGSNFTLKIRSTKLEDSAMYFCASSEAGGFSYEQYFGPGTRLTVT.